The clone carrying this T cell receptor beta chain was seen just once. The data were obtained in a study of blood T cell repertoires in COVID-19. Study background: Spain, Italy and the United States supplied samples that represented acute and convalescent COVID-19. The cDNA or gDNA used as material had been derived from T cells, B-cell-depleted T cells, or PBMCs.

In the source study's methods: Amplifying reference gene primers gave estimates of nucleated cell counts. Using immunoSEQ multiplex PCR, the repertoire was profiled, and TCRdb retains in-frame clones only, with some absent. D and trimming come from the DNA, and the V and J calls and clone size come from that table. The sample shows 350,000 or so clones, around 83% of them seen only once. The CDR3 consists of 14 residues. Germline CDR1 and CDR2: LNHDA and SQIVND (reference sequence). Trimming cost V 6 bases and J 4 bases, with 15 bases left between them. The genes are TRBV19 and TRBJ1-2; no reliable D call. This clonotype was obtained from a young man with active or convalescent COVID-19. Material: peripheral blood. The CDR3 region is CASRGEGEGYGYTF. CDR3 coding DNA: TGTGCCAGTAGGGGTGAGGGAGAAGGCTATGGCTACACCTTC.